This T cell receptor (beta chain) was captured in a study of blood T cell repertoires in COVID-19. Participants reported their clinical history, and cohort assignment relied on those reports. Exposed participants came across a COVID-19 case within 2 weeks before study entry. Some clones are missing from TCRdb's copy, which holds only in-frame ones; the method was immunoSEQ multiplex PCR. The sample includes hundreds of thousands of clones, roughly 85% seen only once; the top ten take less than 4%. The length of the CDR3 is 15 residues. The ends were cut back, 0 bases at V and 5 bases at J, with 13 bases in the middle. CDR1 is LGHNA, CDR2 YNFKEQ, per germline.

This chain uses TRBV4-2 with TRBJ1-1; D remains ambiguous. Sequencing used PBMCs or T cells enriched from blood (not recorded which). This TCR derives from a woman in her thirties or forties who had been exposed to COVID-19. The CDR3 loop is CASSQDHAGTTEAFF. CDR3 DNA sequence: TGTGCCAGCAGCCAAGATCATGCAGGCACTACTGAAGCTTTCTTT.